This TCR beta chain was obtained from a study of T cell repertoires in cytomegalovirus infection. As concerns this clonotype: An end of the junction does not agree with germline; a read error may underlie this.

The CDR3 loop spans 13 amino acids. TCRdb analysed the reads with MiXCR anew, one entry per CDR3 protein. The table has some 97,000 distinct CDR3 sequences, 20% to 25% seen once. This sequence was found in a human donor in good health (CMV status not recorded). Some clones in this sample may be carry-over from other donors' samples. Sequencing was performed on CD8+ T cells from PBMCs. The J gene is TRBJ2-3, the V gene TRBV12-3 or TRBV12-4, with a weak D call TRBD2 (6 bases). This CDR3 reads CASSLASTDTQYF. The CDR3 DNA follows: TGTGCCAGCAGTCTAGCGAGTACAGATACGCAGTATTTT.